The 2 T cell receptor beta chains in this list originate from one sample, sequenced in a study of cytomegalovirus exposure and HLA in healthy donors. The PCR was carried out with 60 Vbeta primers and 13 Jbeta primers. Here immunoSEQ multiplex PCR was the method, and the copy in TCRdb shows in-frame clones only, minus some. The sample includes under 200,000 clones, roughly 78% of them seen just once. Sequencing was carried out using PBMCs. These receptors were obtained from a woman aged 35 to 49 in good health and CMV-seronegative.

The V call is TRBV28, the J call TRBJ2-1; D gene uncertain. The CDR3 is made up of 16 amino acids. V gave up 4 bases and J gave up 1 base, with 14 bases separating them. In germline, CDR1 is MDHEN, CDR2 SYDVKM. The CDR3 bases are TGTGCCAGCAGTTCGTCCACTGCAGGATCCTACAATGAGCAGTTCTTC. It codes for CASSSSTAGSYNEQFF.

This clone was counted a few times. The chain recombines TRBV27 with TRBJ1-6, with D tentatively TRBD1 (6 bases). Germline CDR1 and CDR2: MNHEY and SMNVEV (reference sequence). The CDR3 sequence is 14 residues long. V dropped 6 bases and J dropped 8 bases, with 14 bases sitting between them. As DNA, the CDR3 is TGTGCCAGCAGACCCACAGGGTTGCATTCACCCCTCCACTTT. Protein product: CASRPTGLHSPLHF.